The source of this TCR beta chain is a study of CXCR3-negative and CXCR3-positive naive CD8 T cells. Study at large: Summed over all libraries, TRB reads came to around 130 million, with about 1.5 +/- 0.3 million per library. Study conclusions and caveats: Naive cells that were CXCR3-positive had more hydrophobic TRB CDR3s (compared with CXCR3-negative naive cells).

Concerning this clonotype: Its antigen is not known.

Germline assignment: CDR1 SGHRS and CDR2 YFSETQ. This CDR3 comprises 16 residues. UMI-labeled 5' RACE yielded the TRB cDNA libraries. Using the 5' RACE reads, TCRdb records one entry per CDR3 protein without DNA. This table lists tens of thousands of distinct CDR3 sequences. The sequence was obtained from a human donor in good health. Some clones in this sample may be carry-over from other donors' samples. J is TRBJ2-3 and V is TRBV5-1. The sequencing sample was made of naive CXCR3+ CD8+ T cells from blood. Subset reported: CD45RO-CCR7+CD27+CD95- naive CD8+ T cells expressing CXCR3 (TNR3+). CDR3 loop: CASSLESPWGTDTQYF. The full variable domain, completed using reference TRBV5-1 and TRBJ2-3, is KAGVTQTPRYLIKTRGQQVTLSCSPISGHRSVSWYQQTPGQGLQFLFEYFSETQRNKGNFPGRFSGRQFSNSRSEMNVSTLELGDSALYLCASSLESPWGTDTQYFGPGTRLTVL.